This TCR beta chain was identified during a study of Ad26.COV2.S vaccination and SARS-CoV-2 variants. Study-wide background: Once or twice, 56 days apart, Ad26.COV2.S was delivered intramuscularly.

Study observations and caveats: Vaccine recipients surpassed placebo recipients in spike-specific TCR breadth. Overall T cell responses may have been underestimated by the analyses of TCR breadth and depth.

The data were produced by immunoSEQ multiplex PCR, yet TCRdb's version contains in-frame clones alone and is incomplete. The data contain hundreds of thousands of clones, around 92% of them singletons. Treatment denoted: 15 to 20 received Ad26.COV2.S at low or high dose, single or two shots; about 5 received placebo; per-sample allocation not given. All samples were drawn on day 63, counting from the first vaccine or placebo injection. Remarks on this clone: Its antigen is unknown.

This CDR3 contains 18 residues. Trimming removed 3 bases from V and 2 bases from J; junction bases left unmatched: 11. CDR1 and CDR2 from the germline V gene are LNHDA and SQIVND (reference sequence). J is TRBJ1-4 and V is TRBV19, with 8 positions matching TRBD1. Sequencing used peripheral blood, obtained in a trial of Ad26.COV2.S vaccine versus placebo. The TCR was taken from a person between 18 and 60 years old who received the Ad26.COV2.S COVID-19 vaccine or a placebo. The CDR3 here is CASSIRGQAIRTNEKLFF. DNA of the CDR3: TGTGCCAGTAGTATCCGGGGACAGGCCATTAGGACTAATGAAAAACTGTTTTTT.